This T cell receptor beta chain was identified during a study of T cells in Graves' hyperthyroidism and ophthalmopathy. Study details: Peripheral blood was secured at the point of initial diagnosis, before any treatment.

Amplification yielded TCR beta CDR3 regions, with RNA transcripts as the source. The HTBI set primed first-round TCR CDR3 RT-PCR. TCRdb fed the multiplex PCR reads into MiXCR, producing one record per CDR3 protein. This table has approximately 410,000 distinct CDR3 sequences, about 15% appearing once. V dropped 5 bases and J dropped 0 bases, with 13 bases sitting between them. This CDR3 comprises 14 residues. Germline assignment: CDR1 DFQATT and CDR2 SNEGSKA (reference sequence). From around 11 ml of fresh peripheral blood, PBMCs were isolated. Findings and limits, study-wide: Blood also showed most of the thyroid clonotypes that were expanded above 0.001. Ophthalmopathy was separated from stable hyperthyroidism by a 13 V-J model.

This clonotype has only a few counts. Its antigen remains unidentified. The sequence derives from a man younger than 35 with Graves' ophthalmopathy. The chain links TRBV20-1 to TRBJ2-5; no definite D call. Sequenced: blood. The CDR3 reads CSADSPGYQETQYF. Written as DNA, the CDR3 is TGCAGTGCTGACTCCCCTGGGTACCAAGAGACCCAGTACTTC.